The 3 T cell receptor beta chains listed next were all sequenced from one sample in a study of blood T cell repertoires in COVID-19. Libraries were prepared by immunoSEQ multiplex PCR; TCRdb keeps only in-frame clonotypes and omits some of them. The sample holds some 57,000 clones, 80% to 90% seen once. The sequencing sample was made of peripheral blood. These receptors were collected from a man in his sixties with acute or convalescent COVID-19.

This chain joins TRBV6-5 and TRBJ1-1; 7 positions agree with TRBD1. This CDR3 has 12 amino acids. Germline lookup yields CDR1 MNHEY and CDR2 SVGAGI. J lost 4 bases, V lost 5 bases, and 1 base had no gene match. CDR3 in amino acids: CASSRQGTEAFF. The CDR3 region has the DNA TGTGCCAGCAGTCGACAGGGCACTGAAGCTTTCTTT.

The genes are TRBV27 and TRBJ1-4, with D unresolved. Trimming left V 6 bases short and J 0 bases short, with 17 bases between. The CDR3 runs to 17 residues. Germline CDR1 is MNHEY and CDR2 is SMNVEV (reference sequence). The DNA of the CDR3 is TGTGCCAGCAGGATATACTCGACACCCTCAACTAATGAAAAACTGTTTTTT. Translation gives CASRIYSTPSTNEKLFF. The full variable domain, its missing parts supplied by reference TRBV27 and TRBJ1-4, is EAQVTQNPRYLITVTGKKLTVTCSQNMNHEYMSWYRQDPGLGLRQIYYSMNVEVTDKGDVPEGYKVSRKEKRNFPLILESPSPNQTSLYFCASRIYSTPSTNEKLFFGSGTQLSVL.

The J gene is TRBJ1-1, the V gene TRBV2; 8 nucleotides match TRBD1. The V segment lost 7 bases and the J segment 5 bases; nucleotides outside the gene matches: 9. Germline values: CDR1 SNHLY, CDR2 FYNNEI. The CDR3 spans 14 residues. CDR3 coding DNA: TGTGCCAGCATGCGGGACAGGTGGTGGACTGAAGCTTTCTTT. Protein: CASMRDRWWTEAFF. The full variable domain, with the rest looked up from reference TRBV2 and TRBJ1-1, is EPEVTQTPSHQVTQMGQEVILRCVPISNHLYFYWYRQILGQKVEFLVSFYNNEISEKSEIFDDQFSVERPDGSNFTLKIRSTKLEDSAMYFCASMRDRWWTEAFFGQGTRLTVV.